This T cell receptor beta chain was retrieved from a study of read filtering for tumor transcriptome and immune sequencing (dated by TCRdb to the early 2020s). Regarding the complete study: Of the patients in the cohort, some 17 were male and approximately 15 were female, and their mean age was approximately 66 years, with a range of roughly 47 to 80. By revised international staging, roughly 8 patients were R-ISS I, over 15 were R-ISS II and 6 or 7 were R-ISS III. After DNase treatment, whole-transcriptome libraries were prepared with the TruSeq RNA Access Library Prep Kit. TCR-region mapped reads per sample ranged from about 4.05 to 10.27 million with IR-seq versus only roughly 75 to 1273 with RNA-seq. The study compared TCR repertoires from targeted immune repertoire sequencing and bulk whole-transcriptome sequencing run on the same bone marrow samples. A main aim was a read-filtering strategy for immune repertoire data, specifically whether clonotypes supported by a single read should be removed. The investigation overall reported the following: Single-read clonotypes made up roughly four fifths of clonotypes but only 3.5% to 4.5% of total reads in IR-seq, compared with approximately 70% of clonotypes and roughly 40% of reads in RNA-seq. The correlation between IR-seq and RNA-seq shared clonotype proportions was increased by removal of single-read clonotypes. Rather than purified T cells, the sorted CD138-negative fraction was a mixed bone marrow immune population. Compared with RNA-seq, IR-seq captured clonotypes at much greater depth and more reliably, and a smaller IR-seq throughput was enough to identify most of the shared clonotypes.

Turning to this clonotype: It has no known antigen specificity. No quality values exist for individual bases; no much larger clone is one base distant.

The CDR3 covers 14 residues, taking in both the cysteine and the phenylalanine. The DNA shown is the 42-base CDR3, in frame from base 1. The germline ends are 14 bases apart after V is trimmed by 4 bases and J by 3 bases. The germline V gene (reference sequence) sets CDR1 to SGHKS and CDR2 to YYEKEE. The Immunoverse kit was used to build TCR libraries from around 420 ng RNA, with molecular barcoded adaptors covering alpha/delta and beta/gamma chains. TCR library preparation used the same RNA that was used for transcriptome sequencing. TCR libraries were sequenced on an Illumina HiSeq 4000 with 2 x 150 cycles. In the original analysis: TCR reads were aligned to human V, D, J and C references and assembled into CDR3 clonotypes with MiXCR, including quality filtering and error correction. The tcR package in R was used for analysis of clonotype counts and gene usage diversity. Raw mapping reads were checked after the RNA-seq reads had been mapped by STAR aligner version 2.5.3a onto the human GRCh37 genome. To test how sequencing depth affected the clonotypes detected, IR-seq fastq files were randomly downsampled with Seqtk 1.3. The public sequencing data were trimmed at Q25 with fastp and processed into clonotypes with MiXCR by TCRdb, which kept only in-frame beta chains. Identical CDR3 proteins give one entry, which carries the most common genes and DNA. The V and J calls were determined by TCRdb, not by the authors. The sample data list more than 70,000 distinct CDR3 sequences, and 20% to 25% of these were observed just once. In total, the top ten clones hold about an eighth of the sample.

Every patient had bone marrow sampled at the time of active disease. Ficoll-Hypaque density gradient centrifugation was used to isolate the bone marrow mononuclear cells. Myeloma plasma cells were removed and CD138-negative cells were obtained by negative selection following labeling with CD138 magnetic microbeads on a MACS separator. Flow cytometry with CD138 antibodies on an Attune NxT was used to check how pure the isolated cells were. Total RNA was extracted with TRIzol reagent and quantified with a NanoDrop spectrophotometer. Paired RNA-seq and IR-seq were performed on each patient's CD138-negative bone marrow sample.

In this chain, TRBV5-5 is recombined with TRBJ2-7; the D gene remains uncertain. The sequence came from a donor at least 40 years old with multiple myeloma. The source material was a population of CD138-negative cells sorted from bone marrow. What the cell subset or site label conveys for this sample: bone marrow mononuclear cells depleted of CD138+ plasma/myeloma cells by negative magnetic selection. The nucleotide sequence is TGTGCCAGCAGCGTGGGCGGACGGAACTACGAGCAGTACTTC. This yields the protein CASSVGGRNYEQYF.